The 11 T cell receptor beta chains listed next were all sequenced from one sample in a study of T cells after yellow fever vaccination. TCRdb used MiXCR to reprocess the 5' RACE reads, holding one entry per CDR3 protein. The sample yields some 240,000 distinct CDR3 sequences, approximately 3.6% seen once. Sample: PBMCs, taken 15 days after the yellow fever booster vaccination. These receptors originate from a man younger than 35 who received the YFV17D yellow fever vaccine.

This clonotype was recorded many times. The gene calls are TRBV19 and TRBJ1-6; D not certain. CDR3 length: 14 residues. With 8 bases removed from V and 5 bases from J, the gap between germline ends came to 13 bases. CDR1 and CDR2 (germline): LNHDA, SQIVND (reference sequence). The DNA for the CDR3 is TGTGCCAGTCGAACCCGCCGGGATAATTCACCCCTCCACTTT. Protein product: CASRTRRDNSPLHF. The whole variable domain, remainder taken from reference TRBV19 and TRBJ1-6, is DGGITQSPKYLFRKEGQNVTLSCEQNLNHDAMYWYRQDPGQGLRLIYYSQIVNDFQKGDIAEGYSVSREKKESFPLTVTSAQKNPTAFYLCASRTRRDNSPLHFGNGTRLTVT.

This clonotype was counted at least ten times. The chain couples TRBV4-3 to TRBJ2-2, with D possibly TRBD2 on 5 matching bases. CDR3 length: 13 residues. The germline V and J ends were trimmed by 9 bases and 6 bases, with 14 bases remaining between them. Looked up from germline, CDR1 is LGHNA and CDR2 is YSLEER. This chain's CDR3 is CARARGGSGELFF. CDR3 coding DNA: TGCGCCAGGGCTCGGGGTGGGTCCGGGGAGCTGTTTTTT.

This clonotype was recorded many times. The chain couples TRBV13 to TRBJ2-2; weak D call: TRBD1 (6 bases). The V gene's germline CDR1 is PRHDT and CDR2 FYEKMQ (reference sequence). The V end was cut by 4 bases, the J end by 2 bases, with 14 bases between. The CDR3 length is 16 residues. This CDR3 is CASSSKRTVNTGELFF. The CDR3 nucleotides are TGTGCCAGCAGCTCGAAAAGGACAGTTAACACCGGGGAGCTGTTTTTT.

This clonotype was counted ten times or more. This chain uses TRBV7-3 with TRBJ2-2, with D perhaps given as TRBD1 or TRBD2 (6 bases each). V was clipped by 7 bases and J by 5 bases, with 20 bases between them. CDR3 size: 16 residues. CDR1 is SGHTA, CDR2 FQGTGA, per germline. In nucleotides, the CDR3 is TGTGCCAGCACCTCGGTAGGGGGGCCGGGGACCGGGGAGCTGTTTTTT. It translates to CASTSVGGPGTGELFF.

This clonotype was detected ten times or more. This chain uses TRBV18 with TRBJ2-7; the D gene is possibly TRBD1 (5 bases). The V gene's germline CDR1 is KGHSH and CDR2 LQKENI. V was cut by 4 bases and J by 1 base, with 11 bases left in between. The CDR3 is 14 amino acids. CDR3 residues: CASSRDRASYEQYF. Written as DNA, the CDR3 is TGTGCCAGCTCACGCGACAGAGCTTCCTACGAGCAGTACTTC.

This clonotype was observed many times. The chain combines TRBV6-6 with TRBJ1-2; 8 bases align to TRBD1. Per the germline V gene, CDR1 is MNHNY and CDR2 is SVGAGI (reference sequence). Unmatched junction bases numbered 4, after V lost 2 bases and J lost 8 bases. This CDR3 comprises 13 residues. The CDR3 region is CASSYGTGEGYTF. CDR3 bases: TGTGCCAGCAGTTACGGGACAGGCGAGGGCTACACCTTC.

The sample holds many counts of this clonotype. The CDR3 DNA sequence: TGTGCCACCAGTGATTTGTGCAGGTCCTACGAGCAGTACGTC. Encoded protein: CATSDLCRSYEQYV. The V gene is TRBV24-1, the J gene TRBJ2-7; D gene ambiguous. CDR3 size: 14 residues. Trimming removed 0 bases from V and 1 base from J, with 6 bases in between. Germline V CDR1 and CDR2: KGHDR, SFDVKD.

This clonotype was counted at least ten times. The chain couples TRBV5-1 to TRBJ2-7; D ambiguous. Germline CDR1 and CDR2: SGHRS and YFSETQ. V was shortened by 6 bases and J by 6 bases, with 19 bases between the two germline ends. This CDR3 has 14 residues. Here the CDR3 reads CASTLGDWEVEQYF. The CDR3 DNA sequence: TGCGCCAGCACCCTAGGAGACTGGGAAGTCGAGCAGTACTTC.

The sample holds many counts of this clonotype. V usage is TRBV7-2 and J usage is TRBJ2-5, with 7 bases fitting TRBD2. The CDR3 covers 15 residues. V was pared by 5 bases and J by 5 bases, with 11 bases of the junction left unmatched. Germline-derived CDR1 and CDR2 are SGHTA and FQGNSA. The CDR3 DNA is TGTGCCAGCAGCCGACAGCGGGGAGGGGCGGAGACCCAGTACTTC. Its protein is CASSRQRGGAETQYF. Full variable domain (rest looked up from reference TRBV7-2 and TRBJ2-5): GAGVSQSPSNKVTEKGKDVELRCDPISGHTALYWYRQSLGQGLEFLIYFQGNSAPDKSGLPSDRFSAERTGGSVSTLTIQRTQQEDSAVYLCASSRQRGGAETQYFGPGTRLLVL.

This clonotype was observed at least ten times. V usage is TRBV9 and J usage is TRBJ2-1; 8 nucleotides line up with TRBD2. V lost 0 bases to trimming and J lost 2 bases; unmatched junction nucleotides: 7. This CDR3 is 17 amino acids long. CDR1 and CDR2 from the germline V gene are SGDLS and YYNGEE. The CDR3 sequence is CASSVGASGLTYNEQFF. The CDR3 coding sequence is TGTGCCAGCAGCGTAGGGGCTAGCGGGTTGACCTACAATGAGCAGTTCTTC.

The table lists this clonotype with many counts. The chain employs TRBV29-1 and TRBJ1-2; D remains ambiguous. The CDR3 length is 12 residues. The V end lost 0 bases, the J end lost 8 bases, and 10 bases lay between the germline ends. CDR1 is SQVTM, CDR2 ANQGSEA, per germline. In DNA form, the CDR3 reads TGCAGCGTTGAAGAAGGAGGGTCCGGCTACACCTTC. Amino acid sequence: CSVEEGGSGYTF.